This T cell receptor beta chain is from a study of T cell clonotyping in hematopoietic cell transplantation (dated by TCRdb to the early 2020s). Looking at the study overall: A total of 130 to 150 blood samples were collected in the study from a few dozen consecutive transplant recipients and their related donors. Recruitment of patients was conducted between late 2015 and 2017, and follow-up was continued until late 2020 or death.

The investigation overall reported the following: After transplant, TCR diversity in recipients dropped, and pathologically expanded clonotypes climbed progressively between day 30 and day 180. Sample size was limited, and cells were not sorted, so CD4 and CD8 repertoire contributions could not be separated. Only a small fraction of recipient repertoires overlapped donor repertoires, with over 97% appearing de novo at the given depth. Broader TCR repertoire diversity after transplant was predicted by Inverse Simpson Index values from donors and from recipients before transplant.

Based on the germline V gene, the CDR1 and CDR2 sequences are SGHRS and YFSETQ. The CDR3 runs 16 amino acids, cysteine and phenylalanine included. The kept DNA is CDR3 alone, 48 bases in frame from the first base. V drops 0 bases and J drops 5 bases, leaving 17 bases in between. The immunoSEQ assay, a bias-controlled multiplex PCR using V- and J-specific primers, was used to amplify TCR beta CDR3 regions from genomic DNA. In a second PCR step, the CDR3 amplicons were tagged with a proprietary barcode plus Illumina adapter sequences. An Illumina MiSeq instrument was used to sequence the CDR3 libraries. Under the source paper's analysis protocol: Export and quality control were performed with immunoSEQ Analyzer 3.0, and downstream analyses were performed with R Bioconductor and Immunarch. Repertoire metrics were calculated using only productive rearrangements within the normalized downsampled data set. Pathologically expanded clonotypes were defined as those larger than 5 templates in the normalized cohort. The Inverse Simpson Index was used to measure repertoire diversity. To capture all clonotypes, the CMV-specificity analyses were run on the non-normalized data set. As stored in TCRdb, this immuneACCESS dataset retains in-frame rearrangements with V and J assigned. A fraction of the clones does not appear; measured against another copy, unresolved V genes explain less than half of the discrepancy, and the remainder lacks a known reason. V and J calls and clone size come straight from that table; D and trimming were deduced from the DNA. The sample table shows about 27,000 clones, and nearly 97% are seen once. 1.3% to 1.5% of the sample is taken by the ten largest.

As for this clone: Its antigen specificity is not known. No qualities accompany the bases; no much larger clone lies one base away.

Blood samples for TCR beta sequencing were given by related transplant donors. Nuclei Lysis Solution was used to extract genomic DNA from fresh or cryopreserved unfractionated peripheral blood mononuclear cells. The sequenced sample was peripheral blood mononuclear cells. The sequence joins TRBV5-1 to TRBJ2-5; the D element might be TRBD1 or TRBD2, as each aligns at 5 bases. The source is a man over 45 in good health. Some clones in this sample may be carry-over from other donors' samples. The CDR3 here reads CASSLGGNSRGETQYF. DNA sequence: TGCGCCAGCAGCTTGGGGGGCAACAGTAGAGGGGAGACCCAGTACTTC.